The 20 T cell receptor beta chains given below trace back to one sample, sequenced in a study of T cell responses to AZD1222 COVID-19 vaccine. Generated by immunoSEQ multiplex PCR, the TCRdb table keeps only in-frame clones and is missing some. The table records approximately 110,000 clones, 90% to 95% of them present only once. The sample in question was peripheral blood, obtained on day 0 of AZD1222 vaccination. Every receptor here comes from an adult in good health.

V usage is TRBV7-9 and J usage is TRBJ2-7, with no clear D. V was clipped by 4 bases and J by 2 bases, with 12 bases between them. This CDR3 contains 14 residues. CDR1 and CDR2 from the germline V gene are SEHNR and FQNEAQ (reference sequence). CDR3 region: CASSSIGQPYEQYF. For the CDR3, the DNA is TGTGCCAGCAGCTCAATTGGGCAACCCTACGAGCAGTACTTC.

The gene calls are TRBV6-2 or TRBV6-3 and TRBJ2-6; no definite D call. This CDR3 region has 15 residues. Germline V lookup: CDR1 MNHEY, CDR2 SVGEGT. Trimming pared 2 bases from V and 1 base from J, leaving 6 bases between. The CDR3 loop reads CASSYRQSGANVLTF. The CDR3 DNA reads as TGTGCCAGCAGTTACCGGCAGTCTGGGGCCAACGTCCTGACTTTC.

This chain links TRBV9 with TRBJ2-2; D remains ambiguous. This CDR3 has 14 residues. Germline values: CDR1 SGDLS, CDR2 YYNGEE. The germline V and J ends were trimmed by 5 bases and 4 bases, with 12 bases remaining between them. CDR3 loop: CASSGSSSTGELFF. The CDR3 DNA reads TGTGCCAGCAGTGGTTCTTCCTCCACCGGGGAGCTGTTTTTT.

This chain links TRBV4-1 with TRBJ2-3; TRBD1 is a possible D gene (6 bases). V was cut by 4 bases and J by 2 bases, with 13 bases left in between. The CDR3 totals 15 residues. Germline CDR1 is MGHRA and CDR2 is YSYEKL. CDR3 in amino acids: CASSLRQELTDTQYF. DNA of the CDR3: TGCGCCAGCAGCCTGCGACAGGAGCTCACAGATACGCAGTATTTT.

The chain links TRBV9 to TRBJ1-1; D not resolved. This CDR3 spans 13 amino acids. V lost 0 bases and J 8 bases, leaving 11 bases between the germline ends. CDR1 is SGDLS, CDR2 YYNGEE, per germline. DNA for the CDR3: TGTGCCAGCAGCGTAGATGGTCCGGCAGAAGCTTTCTTT. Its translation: CASSVDGPAEAFF.

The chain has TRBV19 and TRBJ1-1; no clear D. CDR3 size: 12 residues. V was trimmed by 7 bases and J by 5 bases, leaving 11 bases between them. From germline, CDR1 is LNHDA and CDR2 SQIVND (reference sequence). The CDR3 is CASMIGWTEAFF. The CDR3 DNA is TGTGCCAGTATGATAGGCTGGACTGAAGCTTTCTTT.

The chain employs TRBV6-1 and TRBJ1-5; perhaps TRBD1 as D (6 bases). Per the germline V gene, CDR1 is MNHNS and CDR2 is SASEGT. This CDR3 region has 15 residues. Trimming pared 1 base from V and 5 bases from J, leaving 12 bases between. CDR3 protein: CASSEGDRSYQPQHF. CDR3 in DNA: TGTGCCAGCAGTGAAGGTGACAGGTCCTATCAGCCCCAGCATTTT.

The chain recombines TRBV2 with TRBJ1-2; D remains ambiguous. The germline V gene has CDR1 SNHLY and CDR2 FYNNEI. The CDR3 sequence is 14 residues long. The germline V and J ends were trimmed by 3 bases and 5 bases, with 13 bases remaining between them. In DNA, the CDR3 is TGTGCCAGCAGTGATTCTACTTCTAGTTATGGCTACACCTTC. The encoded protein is CASSDSTSSYGYTF.

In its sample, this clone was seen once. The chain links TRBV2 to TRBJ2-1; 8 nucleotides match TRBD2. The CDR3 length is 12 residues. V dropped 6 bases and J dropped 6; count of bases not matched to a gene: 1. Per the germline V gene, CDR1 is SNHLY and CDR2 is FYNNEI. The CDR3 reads CASRGLGNEQFF. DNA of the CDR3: TGTGCCAGCAGGGGACTAGGCAATGAGCAGTTCTTC.

The CDR3 is CASSSGLAPYEQYF. In nucleotides, the CDR3 is TGTGCCAGCAGCTCGGGACTAGCCCCCTACGAGCAGTACTTC. The rearrangement uses TRBV7-9 and TRBJ2-7; 9 nucleotides line up with TRBD2. Trimming removed 4 bases from V and 2 bases from J; junction bases left unmatched: 3. Germline loops: CDR1 SEHNR, CDR2 FQNEAQ (reference sequence). The CDR3 covers 14 residues.

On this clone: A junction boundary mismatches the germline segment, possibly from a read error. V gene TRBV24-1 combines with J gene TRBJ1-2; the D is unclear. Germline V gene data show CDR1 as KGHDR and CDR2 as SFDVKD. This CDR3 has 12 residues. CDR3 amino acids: CATSDPKDREFF. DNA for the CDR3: TGTGCCACCAGTGATCCCAAAGACCGGGAATTCTTC.

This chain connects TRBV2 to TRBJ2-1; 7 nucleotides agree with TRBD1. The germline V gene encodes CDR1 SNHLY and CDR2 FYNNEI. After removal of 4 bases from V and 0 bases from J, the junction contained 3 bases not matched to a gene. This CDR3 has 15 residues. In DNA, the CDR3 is TGTGCCAGCAGTGCCGGGACAGTCTCCTACAATGAGCAGTTCTTC. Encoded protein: CASSAGTVSYNEQFF.

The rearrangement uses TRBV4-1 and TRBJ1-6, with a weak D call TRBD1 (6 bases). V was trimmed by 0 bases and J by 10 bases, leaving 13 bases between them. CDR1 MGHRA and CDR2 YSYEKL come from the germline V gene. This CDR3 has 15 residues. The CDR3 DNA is TGCGCCAGCAGCCAAGAACCAGGGGCCGGCTCACCCCTCCACTTT. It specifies CASSQEPGAGSPLHF.

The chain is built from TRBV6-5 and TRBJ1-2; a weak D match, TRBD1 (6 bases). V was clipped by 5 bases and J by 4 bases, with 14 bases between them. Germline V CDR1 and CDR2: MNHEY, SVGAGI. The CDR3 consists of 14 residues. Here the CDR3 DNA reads TGTGCCAGCAGTAGGACCGACAGGAGCTATGGCTACACCTTC. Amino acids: CASSRTDRSYGYTF.

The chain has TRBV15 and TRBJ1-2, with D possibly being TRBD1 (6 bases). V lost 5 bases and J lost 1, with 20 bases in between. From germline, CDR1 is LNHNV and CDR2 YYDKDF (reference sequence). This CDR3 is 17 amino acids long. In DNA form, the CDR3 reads TGTGCCACCAGCCACAAGTTTGACAGGAGCGTTAACTATGGCTACACCTTC. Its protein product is CATSHKFDRSVNYGYTF. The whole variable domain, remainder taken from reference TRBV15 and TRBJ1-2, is DAMVIQNPRYQVTQFGKPVTLSCSQTLNHNVMYWYQQKSSQAPKLLFHYYDKDFNNEADTPDNFQSRRPNTSFCFLDIRSPGLGDTAMYLCATSHKFDRSVNYGYTFGSGTRLTVV.

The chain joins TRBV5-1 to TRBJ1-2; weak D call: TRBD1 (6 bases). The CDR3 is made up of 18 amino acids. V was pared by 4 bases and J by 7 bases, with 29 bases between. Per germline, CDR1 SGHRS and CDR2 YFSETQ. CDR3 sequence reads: CASSPGPGHLHVSAGYTF. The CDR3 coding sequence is TGCGCCAGCAGCCCTGGTCCGGGACACCTTCACGTTTCGGCTGGCTACACCTTC.

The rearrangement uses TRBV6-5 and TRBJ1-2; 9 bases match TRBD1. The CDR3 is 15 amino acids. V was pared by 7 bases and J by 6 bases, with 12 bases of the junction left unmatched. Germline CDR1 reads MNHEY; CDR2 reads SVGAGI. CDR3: CASTSYHRGPDGYTF. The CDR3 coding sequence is TGTGCCAGCACCTCGTACCACAGGGGGCCGGATGGCTACACCTTC.

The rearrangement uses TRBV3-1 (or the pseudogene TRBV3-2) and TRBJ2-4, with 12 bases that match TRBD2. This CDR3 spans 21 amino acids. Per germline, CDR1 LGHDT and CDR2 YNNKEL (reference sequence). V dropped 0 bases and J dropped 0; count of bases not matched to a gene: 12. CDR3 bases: TGTGCCAGCAGCCAAGATTTAGGCGCTAGCGGGGGGGTTTCAGCCAAAAACATTCAGTACTTC. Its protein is CASSQDLGASGGVSAKNIQYF.

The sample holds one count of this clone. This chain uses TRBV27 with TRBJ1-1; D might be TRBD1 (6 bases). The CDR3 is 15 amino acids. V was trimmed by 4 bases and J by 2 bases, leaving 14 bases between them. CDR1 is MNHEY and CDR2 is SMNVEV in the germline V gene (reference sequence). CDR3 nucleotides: TGTGCCAGCAGTTACCGACAGGTTCTTAACACTGAAGCTTTCTTT. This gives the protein CASSYRQVLNTEAFF.

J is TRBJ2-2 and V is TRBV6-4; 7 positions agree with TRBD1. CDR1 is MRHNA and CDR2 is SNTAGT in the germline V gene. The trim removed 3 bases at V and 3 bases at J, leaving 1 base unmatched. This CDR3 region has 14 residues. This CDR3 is CASSEGGHTGELFF. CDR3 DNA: TGTGCCAGCAGTGAAGGGGGCCACACCGGGGAGCTGTTTTTT.